One sample yielded the 9 T cell receptor beta chains listed below, sequenced in a study of cytomegalovirus exposure and HLA in healthy donors. The PCR had 60 Vbeta and 13 Jbeta primers. Some clones are missing from TCRdb's copy, which holds only in-frame ones; the method was immunoSEQ multiplex PCR. The repertoire holds around 130,000 clones, with 80% as singletons. What was sequenced was PBMCs. All receptors come from a woman aged 40 to 50 in good health and CMV-seronegative.

This clone showed up just a few times. The chain uses TRBV4-2 and TRBJ1-4, with a weak D call TRBD1 (6 bases). Trimming cost V 0 bases and J 10 bases, with 15 bases left between them. Germline V CDR1 and CDR2: LGHNA, YNFKEQ. The CDR3 runs 15 residues. CDR3 loop: CASSQEGNRVGKLFF. As DNA, the CDR3 is TGTGCCAGCAGCCAAGAGGGCAACAGGGTCGGAAAACTGTTTTTT.

This clone showed up just a few times. The chain has TRBV5-1 and TRBJ2-1; TRBD2 is a possible D gene (6 bases). This CDR3 has 16 amino acids. Trimming took 3 bases from V and 7 from J, leaving 20 bases between them. CDR1 is SGHRS, CDR2 YFSETQ, per germline. DNA for the CDR3: TGCGCCAGCAGCTGGCGGGAACAGCGATCGGTTAATGAGCAGTTCTTC. Translation: CASSWREQRSVNEQFF.

On this clone itself: A junction end diverges from the germline sequence, so it may reflect a read error. The chain links TRBV7-9 to TRBJ1-1; 7 bases are a match to TRBD1. The germline gives CDR1 SEHNR, CDR2 FQNEAQ (reference sequence). The CDR3 has 14 amino acids. The CDR3 DNA follows: TGTTCCAGCAGCTACGGGACAGTGAACACTGAAGCTTTCTTT. Translation: CSSSYGTVNTEAFF.

The CDR3 region has the DNA TGTGCCACCAGCAGAGATCTTGTTGAGACAGGGGTGGCTGGCTACACCTTC. It codes for CATSRDLVETGVAGYTF. The V call is TRBV15, the J call TRBJ1-2, with 8 bases that match TRBD1. The CDR3 runs 17 residues. Germline V gene data show CDR1 as LNHNV and CDR2 as YYDKDF (reference sequence). Unmatched junction bases numbered 13, after V lost 0 bases and J lost 7 bases.

The gene calls are TRBV5-1 and TRBJ2-2; D perhaps matches TRBD1 (5 bases). Per the germline V gene, CDR1 is SGHRS and CDR2 is YFSETQ. Trimming cost V 3 bases and J 4 bases, with 13 bases left between them. The CDR3 sequence is 15 residues long. In DNA form, the CDR3 reads TGCGCCAGCAGCTCCCGGCAGGGTGGCACCGGGGAGCTGTTTTTT. The encoded protein is CASSSRQGGTGELFF.

The genes are TRBV15 and TRBJ1-5; D remains unclear. Trimming took off 6 bases at V and 0 bases at J, with 6 bases between the two ends. CDR1 and CDR2 from the germline V gene are LNHNV and YYDKDF (reference sequence). This CDR3 has 13 residues. The CDR3 DNA reads TGTGCCACCAGTACCTATAGCAATCAGCCCCAGCATTTT. As protein: CATSTYSNQPQHF.

J is TRBJ1-2 and V is TRBV6-5, with TRBD1 as a possible D gene (6 bases). The germline V and J ends were trimmed by 4 bases and 6 bases, with 9 bases remaining between them. The germline V gene has CDR1 MNHEY and CDR2 SVGAGI. CDR3 length: 12 residues. CDR3 amino acids: CASSSGTHGYTF. As DNA, the CDR3 is TGTGCCAGCAGTTCCGGGACACATGGCTACACCTTC.

The V gene is TRBV7-9, the J gene TRBJ2-1; 12 nucleotides line up with TRBD2. Germline V gives CDR1 SEHNR, CDR2 FQNEAQ (reference sequence). CDR3 length equals 16 residues. Trimming took 1 base from V and 8 from J; bases not matched to a gene: 6. The CDR3 region is CASSLGLAGGPYEQFF. DNA of the CDR3: TGTGCCAGCAGCTTAGGGCTAGCGGGAGGGCCTTATGAGCAGTTCTTC. Full variable domain (rest looked up from reference TRBV7-9 and TRBJ2-1): DTGVSQNPRHKITKRGQNVTFRCDPISEHNRLYWYRQTLGQGPEFLTYFQNEAQLEKSRLLSDRFSAERPKGSFSTLEIQRTEQGDSAMYLCASSLGLAGGPYEQFFGPGTRLTVL.

The V call is TRBV5-8, the J call TRBJ2-1; D is uncertain. CDR3 length equals 14 residues. Germline V gene lookup returns CDR1 SGHTS and CDR2 YDEGEE. V shed 5 bases and J shed 2 bases, with 11 bases lying between them. This CDR3 reads CASRMPSAYNEQFF. CDR3 bases: TGTGCCAGCAGGATGCCTTCGGCCTACAATGAGCAGTTCTTC.